Listed here are 2 T cell receptor beta chains from one sample, sequenced in a study of T cell changes during pregnancy in multiple sclerosis. Assay used: immunoSEQ multiplex PCR; TCRdb lists only in-frame clones, some missing. Here the sample spans 20,000 or so clones, more than 75% being singletons. The sample here was CD8+ T cells from peripheral blood mononuclear cells, taken in the third trimester of pregnancy. Receptor source: a female donor in good health, enrolled as a control in a pregnancy study.

The chain recombines TRBV27 with TRBJ1-1; TRBD1 matches 7 bases. V was clipped by 6 bases and J by 3 bases; unmatched bases: 10. Germline-derived CDR1 and CDR2 are MNHEY and SMNVEV (reference sequence). The CDR3 loop spans 15 amino acids. The CDR3 protein is CASRRQGTWDTEAFF. CDR3 sequence (DNA): TGTGCCAGCAGGCGACAGGGAACGTGGGACACTGAAGCTTTCTTT.

The rearrangement joins TRBV7-9 to TRBJ2-3, with D perhaps TRBD1 (5 bases). CDR3 length: 15 residues. Germline-derived CDR1 and CDR2 are SEHNR and FQNEAQ (reference sequence). V lost 0 bases, J lost 3 bases, and 10 bases lay in between. CDR3 sequence: CASSLAQGLTDTQYF. The CDR3, as DNA: TGTGCCAGCAGCTTAGCGCAGGGTTTAACAGATACGCAGTATTTT.